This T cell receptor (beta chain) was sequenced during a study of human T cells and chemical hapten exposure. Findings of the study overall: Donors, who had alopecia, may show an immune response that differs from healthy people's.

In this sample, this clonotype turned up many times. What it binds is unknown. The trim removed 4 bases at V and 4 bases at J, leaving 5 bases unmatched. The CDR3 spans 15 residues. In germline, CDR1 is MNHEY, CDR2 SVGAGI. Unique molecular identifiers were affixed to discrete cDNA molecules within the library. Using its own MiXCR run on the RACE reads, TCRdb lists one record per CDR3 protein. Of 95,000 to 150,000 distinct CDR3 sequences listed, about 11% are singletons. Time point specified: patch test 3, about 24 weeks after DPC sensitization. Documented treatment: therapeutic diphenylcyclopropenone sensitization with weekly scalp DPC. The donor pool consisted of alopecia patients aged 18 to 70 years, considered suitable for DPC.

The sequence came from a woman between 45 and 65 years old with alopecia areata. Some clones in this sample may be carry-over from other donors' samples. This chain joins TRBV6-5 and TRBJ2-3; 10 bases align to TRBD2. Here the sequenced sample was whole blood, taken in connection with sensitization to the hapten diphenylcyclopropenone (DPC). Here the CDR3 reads CASSSSGGGADTQYF. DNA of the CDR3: TGTGCCAGCAGTTCTAGCGGGGGAGGAGCAGATACGCAGTATTTT.